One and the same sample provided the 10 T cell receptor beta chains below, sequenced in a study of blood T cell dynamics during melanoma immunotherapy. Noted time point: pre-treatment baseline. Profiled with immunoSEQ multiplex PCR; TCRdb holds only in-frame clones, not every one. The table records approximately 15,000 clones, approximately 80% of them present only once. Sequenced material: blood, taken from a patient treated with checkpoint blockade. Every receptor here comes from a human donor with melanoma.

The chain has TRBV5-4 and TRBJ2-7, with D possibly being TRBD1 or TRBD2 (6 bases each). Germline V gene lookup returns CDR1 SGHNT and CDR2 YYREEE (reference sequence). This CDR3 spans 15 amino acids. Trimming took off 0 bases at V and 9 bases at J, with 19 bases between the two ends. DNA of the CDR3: TGTGCCAGCAGCTTGGGCGGAGGGGGAGGTGCGGGGCAGTACTTC. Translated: CASSLGGGGGAGQYF.

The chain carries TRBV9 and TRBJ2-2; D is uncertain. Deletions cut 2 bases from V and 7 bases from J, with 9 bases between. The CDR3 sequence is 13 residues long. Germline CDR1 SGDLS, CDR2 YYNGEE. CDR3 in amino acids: CASSVLGVGELFF. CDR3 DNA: TGTGCCAGCAGCGTCCTGGGTGTCGGGGAGCTGTTTTTT.

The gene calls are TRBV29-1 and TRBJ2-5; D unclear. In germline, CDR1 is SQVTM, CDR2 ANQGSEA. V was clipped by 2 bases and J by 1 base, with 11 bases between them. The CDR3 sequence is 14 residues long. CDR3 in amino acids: CSVERLTRQETQYF. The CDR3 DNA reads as TGCAGCGTTGAAAGGCTAACCCGCCAAGAGACCCAGTACTTC.

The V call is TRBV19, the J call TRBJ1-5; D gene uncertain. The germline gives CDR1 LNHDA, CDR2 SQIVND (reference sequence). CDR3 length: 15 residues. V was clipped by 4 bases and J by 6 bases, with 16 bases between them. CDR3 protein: CASSTGVGGGQPQHF. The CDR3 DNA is TGTGCCAGTAGTACCGGAGTGGGAGGAGGTCAGCCCCAGCATTTT.

The CDR3 reads CAISESSIDSARGTQYF. CDR3 sequence (DNA): TGTGCCATCAGTGAGTCTTCAATCGATTCAGCTAGGGGTACCCAGTACTTC. The rearrangement joins TRBV10-3 to TRBJ2-5, with TRBD1 as a possible D gene (5 bases). Per germline, CDR1 ENHRY and CDR2 SYGVKD. The CDR3 extends over 17 amino acids. V lost 0 bases, J lost 8 bases, and 22 bases lay in between.

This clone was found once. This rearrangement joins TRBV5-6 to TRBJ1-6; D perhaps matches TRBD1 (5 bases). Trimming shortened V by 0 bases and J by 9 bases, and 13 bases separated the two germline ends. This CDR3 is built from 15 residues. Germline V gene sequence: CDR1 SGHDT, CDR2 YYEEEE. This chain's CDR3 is CASSLARVWGSPLHF. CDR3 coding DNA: TGTGCCAGCAGCTTGGCCAGGGTCTGGGGTTCACCCCTCCACTTT.

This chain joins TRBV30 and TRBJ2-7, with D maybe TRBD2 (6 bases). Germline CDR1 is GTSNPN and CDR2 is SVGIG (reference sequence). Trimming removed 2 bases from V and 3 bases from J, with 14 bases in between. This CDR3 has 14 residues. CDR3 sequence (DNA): TGTGCCTGGAGTCCCGCCGCCGGGAGCTACGAGCAGTACTTC. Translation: CAWSPAAGSYEQYF.

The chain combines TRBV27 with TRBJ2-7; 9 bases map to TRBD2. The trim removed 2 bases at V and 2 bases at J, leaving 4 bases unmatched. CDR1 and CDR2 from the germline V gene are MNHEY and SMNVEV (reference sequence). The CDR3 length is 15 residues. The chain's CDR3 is CASSLRPSGAYEQYF. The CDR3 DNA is TGTGCCAGCAGTTTAAGGCCTAGCGGGGCCTACGAGCAGTACTTC.

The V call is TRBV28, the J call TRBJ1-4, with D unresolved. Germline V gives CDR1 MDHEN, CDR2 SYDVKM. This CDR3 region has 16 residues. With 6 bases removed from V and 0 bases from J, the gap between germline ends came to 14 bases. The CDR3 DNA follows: TGTGCCAGCAGCCGCCAGGACGGTGCAACTAATGAAAAACTGTTTTTT. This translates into CASSRQDGATNEKLFF.

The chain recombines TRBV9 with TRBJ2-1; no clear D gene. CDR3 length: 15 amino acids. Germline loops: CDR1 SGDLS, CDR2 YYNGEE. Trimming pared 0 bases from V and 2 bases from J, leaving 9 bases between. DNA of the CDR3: TGTGCCAGCAGCGTAGAATTCGGGCCCTACAATGAGCAGTTCTTC. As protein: CASSVEFGPYNEQFF.